This T cell receptor beta chain was captured by sequencing in a study of T cell changes during pregnancy in multiple sclerosis. Produced via immunoSEQ multiplex PCR; TCRdb's table is partial and in-frame only. The sample has about 24,000 clones, 90% seen once. V was clipped by 5 bases and J by 5 bases, with 12 bases between them. The CDR3 is 12 residues long. The germline CDR1 and CDR2 sequences are SQVTM and ANQGSEA. The chain carries TRBV29-1 and TRBJ1-1, with D tentatively TRBD1 (5 bases). Sequenced here: CD8+ T cells from peripheral blood mononuclear cells, sampled in the third trimester of pregnancy. The TCR comes from a female donor in good health, enrolled as a control in a pregnancy study. CDR3 loop: CSVSQSGTEAFF. The CDR3 DNA follows: TGCAGCGTTTCTCAGTCAGGGACTGAAGCTTTCTTT.